This passage covers 9 T cell receptor beta chains from one sample sequenced in a study of regulatory T cells in long-lasting Graves disease. In building TCR beta libraries, iRepertoire HTBI primers were used together with Arm-PCR of CDR3 regions. TCRdb re-called the multiplex PCR reads with MiXCR, one entry per CDR3 protein. The data hold more than 350,000 distinct CDR3 sequences, with 21% observed a single time. Time point denoted: persistent/refractory GD, antithyroid drugs over 5 years with positive TRAb. Extracted RNA from PBMCs served as the source of the TCR library. Sequencing was performed on peripheral blood mononuclear cells (PBMCs), taken when the disease was refractory, from a patient treated with antithyroid drugs. The source of these receptors is a female donor with Graves disease.

The chain is built from TRBV4-2 and TRBJ2-6; unclear D gene. V was trimmed by 0 bases and J by 0 bases, leaving 9 bases between them. The CDR3 loop spans 17 amino acids. Germline assignment: CDR1 LGHNA and CDR2 YNFKEQ. CDR3 protein: CASSQDGTRSGANVLTF. CDR3 DNA sequence: TGTGCCAGCAGCCAAGATGGAACACGCTCTGGGGCCAACGTCCTGACTTTC.

The sample holds many counts of this clonotype. The genes are TRBV24-1 and TRBJ2-1, with D maybe TRBD2 (6 bases). Between the trimmed V and J ends, which lost 5 bases and 4 bases, there was a span of 14 bases. Per the germline V gene, CDR1 is KGHDR and CDR2 is SFDVKD. This CDR3 spans 15 amino acids. Here the CDR3 reads CATSGDSGSYNEQFF. The DNA for the CDR3 is TGTGCCACCAGTGGGGATAGCGGATCGTACAATGAGCAGTTCTTC.

This clonotype was seen only a few times. The chain is built from TRBV7-2 and TRBJ2-3; 12 bases agree with TRBD2. Per the germline V gene, CDR1 is SGHTA and CDR2 is FQGNSA. Trimming took 4 bases from V and 4 from J; bases not matched to a gene: 6. The CDR3 contains 16 residues. The CDR3 loop is CASSSRTSGNPDTQYF. The CDR3 DNA is TGTGCCAGCAGCTCCAGGACTAGCGGGAATCCAGATACGCAGTATTTT.

This clonotype showed up many times. The chain links TRBV6-5 to TRBJ2-7; TRBD2 agrees at 9 bases. V trimming: 4 bases; J trimming: 5 bases; junction bases outside the gene matches: 9. The CDR3 has 15 amino acids. CDR1 is MNHEY and CDR2 is SVGAGI in the germline V gene. CDR3 sequence reads: CASSWAGGPSNEQYF. The CDR3, as DNA: TGTGCCAGCAGTTGGGCGGGAGGGCCCTCGAACGAGCAGTACTTC.

This clonotype was recorded many times. This chain uses TRBV3-1 with TRBJ2-7; no firm D call. Trimming left V 1 base short and J 8 bases short, with 15 bases between. The germline gives CDR1 LGHDT, CDR2 YNNKEL (reference sequence). CDR3 length: 14 amino acids. The CDR3 DNA is TGTGCCAGCAGCCAAGCCGTCCGGAGCGTCCAGCAGTACTTC. It yields the protein CASSQAVRSVQQYF.

This clonotype came up many times. In DNA form, the CDR3 reads TGTGCCAGCAGTTACAGGGAGACAGATACGCAGTATTTT. Translation: CASSYRETDTQYF. The rearrangement joins TRBV6-9 to TRBJ2-3, with D perhaps being TRBD1 or TRBD2 (5 bases each). The CDR3 loop spans 13 amino acids. The germline gives CDR1 MNHGY, CDR2 SVAAGI. Trimming cost V 3 bases and J 3 bases, with 7 bases left between them.

This clonotype was seen repeatedly, ten times or more. This chain joins TRBV11-1 and TRBJ1-1, with 8 bases identical to TRBD1. Germline CDR1 SGHAT, CDR2 FQDESV (reference sequence). This CDR3 is built from 17 residues. Unmatched junction bases numbered 11, after V lost 0 bases and J lost 5 bases. CDR3 nucleotides: TGTGCCAGCAGCTTAGCATTAGACAGGGGAGTTTGGACTGAAGCTTTCTTT. This sequence encodes CASSLALDRGVWTEAFF. The full variable domain, completed using reference TRBV11-1 and TRBJ1-1, is EAEVAQSPRYKITEKSQAVAFWCDPISGHATLYWYRQILGQGPELLVQFQDESVVDDSQLPKDRFSAERLKGVDSTLKIQPAELGDSAMYLCASSLALDRGVWTEAFFGQGTRLTVV.

The V call is TRBV27, the J call TRBJ2-3; D ambiguous. Trimming removed 4 bases at V and 0 bases at J, with 11 bases between. Germline values: CDR1 MNHEY, CDR2 SMNVEV (reference sequence). The CDR3 spans 15 residues. Written as DNA, the CDR3 is TGTGCCAGCAGTTCACAGCTGACAAGCACAGATACGCAGTATTTT. The encoded protein is CASSSQLTSTDTQYF.

This rearrangement joins TRBV20-1 to TRBJ2-7, with 12 bases that match TRBD2. V lost 0 bases to trimming and J lost 4 bases; unmatched junction nucleotides: 16. The CDR3 sequence is 19 residues long. CDR1 is DFQATT, CDR2 SNEGSKA, per germline (reference sequence). Written as DNA, the CDR3 is TGCAGTGCTAGAGATCAACGGACAGGCCGACTAGCGGGAGTATACGAGCAGTACTTC. The encoded protein is CSARDQRTGRLAGVYEQYF.